Below, 3 T cell receptor beta chains from the same sample are listed, as sequenced in a study of a mutant IDH1 vaccine in newly diagnosed glioma. The antigens these receptors bind are not known. Time point in this sample: week 11, during vaccination. Topical imiquimod was applied with each vaccine dose, which held 300 ug of mutant IDH1 20-mer peptide. The table came from immunoSEQ multiplex PCR; TCRdb's copy has only in-frame clones and leaves some out. The table shows fewer than 35,000 clones, with 85% to 90% occurring only once. This specimen consisted of PBMCs, obtained from a glioma patient whose treatment included an IDH1 peptide vaccine. The receptors come from a man younger than 35 with glioma.

This chain joins TRBV30 and TRBJ2-7, with D hard to call. The CDR3 is made up of 16 amino acids. The germline gives CDR1 GTSNPN, CDR2 SVGIG (reference sequence). Trimming shortened V by 2 bases and J by 5 bases, and 22 bases separated the two germline ends. CDR3 residues: CAWSTTTLDRYDEQYF. CDR3 bases: TGTGCCTGGAGTACAACCACTTTGGACCGGTACGACGAGCAGTACTTC.

This CDR3 reads CASSLGSDSSLREQYF. The DNA of the CDR3 is TGCGCCAGCAGCTTAGGAAGTGACTCGTCACTAAGGGAGCAGTACTTC. This chain links TRBV5-1 with TRBJ2-7; D not certain. V dropped 2 bases and J dropped 7 bases, with 22 bases sitting between them. Germline V CDR1 and CDR2: SGHRS, YFSETQ. This CDR3 spans 16 amino acids.

This clone was observed a few times. The rearrangement links TRBV5-1 to TRBJ2-1; 12 nucleotides match TRBD2. The CDR3 spans 15 residues. In germline, CDR1 is SGHRS, CDR2 YFSETQ. After removal of 5 bases from V and 9 bases from J, the junction contained 9 bases not matched to a gene. The CDR3, as DNA: TGCGCCAGCAGTCCTAGCGGGAGGGCCGGGGGTGAGCAGTTCTTC. Its translation: CASSPSGRAGGEQFF.